Only a few counts were recorded for the clone carrying this TCR beta chain. Measured with immunoSEQ multiplex PCR; TCRdb has only the in-frame clones, and not every one. The sample lists 35,000 to 50,000 clones; around 85% were seen once. V lost 7 bases to trimming and J lost 7 bases, with 14 bases between them. The CDR3 sequence is 14 residues long. Germline loops: CDR1 MNHEY, CDR2 SVGAGI. The sample comes from a study of T cell clonotyping in hematopoietic cell transplantation. Time point reported: recipient sample about 28 days before transplant, after cytoreduction. The rearrangement links TRBV6-5 to TRBJ1-6; D perhaps matches TRBD1 (5 bases). Sequencing was performed on peripheral blood mononuclear cells, taken before stem cell transplant. The receptor's source is a man aged 55-75 years with acute myeloid leukemia. Some clones in this sample may be carry-over from other donors' samples. The CDR3 region is CASTKGGANSPLHF. As DNA, the CDR3 is TGTGCCAGCACCAAAGGAGGGGCCAATTCACCCCTCCACTTT.